One T cell receptor (beta chain) is described in this entry. Its antigen is undetermined. The protocol was immunoSEQ multiplex PCR, while the TCRdb copy is restricted to in-frame clones and leaves out a portion. The repertoire holds roughly 14,000 clones, with roughly three quarters as singletons. This sample was included in a study of early stage breast cancer tumors. Whole-study findings and limits: Chain pairing and CD4, CD8 or FOXP3 expression were not captured.

The receptor was derived from a person aged 45-65 years with breast cancer. Sequenced input: normal breast tissue next to the tumor.

As DNA, the CDR3 is TGTGCCAGCAGCTTAGACGGGACTAGCGTCTACAATGAGCAGTTCTTC. Translated: CASSLDGTSVYNEQFF. This sequence joins TRBV7-9 and TRBJ2-1; 10 bases align to TRBD2. CDR1 is SEHNR and CDR2 is FQNEAQ in the germline V gene (reference sequence). Trimming removed 1 base from V and 3 bases from J; junction bases left unmatched: 3. This CDR3 region has 16 residues.